These T cell receptor beta chains were read from a single sample in a study of cytomegalovirus exposure and HLA in healthy donors. Method: immunoSEQ multiplex PCR; TCRdb's copy keeps in-frame clones and lacks some. The sample carries 150,000 to 200,000 clones, around 89% recorded once. Source material: PBMCs. The source is a man aged 18 to 30 in good health and CMV-seronegative. CDR3s include the opening cysteine and the closing phenylalanine or tryptophan. D genes are given only for firm matches. Part of the rows lack a size; the others show once, few, many or a class for expanded clones.

d_gene,v_gene,j_gene,abundance,CDR3nt,CDR3aa
.,TRBV30,TRBJ2-1,.,TGTGCCTGGAGGATTCAGGACAGACTGAACAATGAGCAGTTCTTC,CAWRIQDRLNNEQFF
.,TRBV21-1,TRBJ1-4,many,TGTGCCAGCAGCCCCCTGGACAGGGCTAATGAAAAACTGTTTTTT,CASSPLDRANEKLFF
TRBD1,TRBV2,TRBJ2-1,.,TGTGCCAGCAGTGAAAAGGGGGCGCAGTACAATGAGCAGTTCTTC,CASSEKGAQYNEQFF
TRBD1,TRBV5-1,TRBJ1-1,.,TGCGCCAGCAGCCAGCCGGGGACAGTTGAAGCTTTCTTT,CASSQPGTVEAFF
.,TRBV7-8,TRBJ1-1,.,TGTGCCAGCAGCTTAGCTAACAGGGCGAACACTGAAGCTTTCTTT,CASSLANRANTEAFF
TRBD1,TRBV7-2,TRBJ1-5,.,TGTGCCAGCAGCTTATCAGGACAGGGGGCCCAGCCCCAGCATTTT,CASSLSGQGAQPQHF
.,TRBV10-2,TRBJ1-5,.,TGCGCCAGCAGTGAGTCAGGAGGGATCAATCAGCCCCAGCATTTT,CASSESGGINQPQHF
TRBD1,TRBV7-2,TRBJ2-7,.,TGTGCCAGCAGCTTACTTGACACAGGGGCCTACGAGCAGTACTTC,CASSLLDTGAYEQYF
.,TRBV27,TRBJ2-7,.,TGTGCCAGCTGTTACGGGGTCGGCTACGAGCAGTACTTC,CASCYGVGYEQYF
TRBD1,TRBV5-1,TRBJ1-3,.,TGCGCCAGCAGCCTAGGGACAGGGGGCCCCTCTGGAAACACCATATATTTT,CASSLGTGGPSGNTIYF
.,TRBV28,TRBJ1-5,once,TGTGCCAGCAGTTTTCGTGTATCGGTCCAATATAGCAATCAGCCCCAGCATTTT,CASSFRVSVQYSNQPQHF
TRBD2,TRBV4-3,TRBJ2-1,.,TGCGCCAGCAGCCAAGGTCTAGCGGACTCCTACAATGAGCAGTTCTTC,CASSQGLADSYNEQFF
TRBD1,TRBV6-6,TRBJ1-1,.,TGTGCCAGCAGTTACCAAACAGGGGGCGGGACTGAAGCTTTCTTT,CASSYQTGGGTEAFF
.,TRBV28,TRBJ1-1,.,TGTGCCAGCAGTCCTCTGACAAGGATGAACACTGAAGCTTTCTTT,CASSPLTRMNTEAFF
.,TRBV5-1,TRBJ1-3,.,TGCGCCAGCAGCTTGGGGGACAAAGGAAACACCATATATTTT,CASSLGDKGNTIYF
.,TRBV4-2,TRBJ2-2,.,TGTGCCAGCAGCCCTGGAGGCGGGCCCACCGGGGAGCTGTTTTTT,CASSPGGGPTGELFF
.,TRBV4-1,TRBJ2-5,.,TGCGCCAGCACTCTACAGTGGGGACAAATCCAAGAGACCCAGTACTTC,CASTLQWGQIQETQYF
.,TRBV10-3,TRBJ2-3,.,TGTGCCATGGCTCGGGGGGCCGCAGATACGCAGTATTTT,CAMARGAADTQYF
.,TRBV11-1,TRBJ1-3,.,TGTGCCAGCAGCTTAATGGAGACCGCTGGAAACACCATATATTTT,CASSLMETAGNTIYF
TRBD2,TRBV5-1,TRBJ2-2,.,TGCGCCAGCAGCTTGCGGGCGGGAGTAAGCACCGGGGAGCTGTTTTTT,CASSLRAGVSTGELFF
TRBD1,TRBV23-1,TRBJ2-6,.,TGCGCCAGCAGTCCCAGGGACAGGGCCCCGCACTCTGGGGCCAACGTCCTGACTTTC,CASSPRDRAPHSGANVLTF
TRBD1,TRBV5-6,TRBJ1-4,.,TGTGCCAGCAGCTTGGGACAGGGGCTCTATGAAAAACTGTTTTTT,CASSLGQGLYEKLFF
.,TRBV7-2,TRBJ2-3,few,TGTGCCAGCAGCTTAGTGGGACTCCAGATCTTAAGCACAGATACGCAGTATTTT,CASSLVGLQILSTDTQYF
.,TRBV28,TRBJ2-1,.,TGTGCCAGCAGTTCCCCCCCAGGGCGCAATGAGCAGTTCTTC,CASSSPPGRNEQFF